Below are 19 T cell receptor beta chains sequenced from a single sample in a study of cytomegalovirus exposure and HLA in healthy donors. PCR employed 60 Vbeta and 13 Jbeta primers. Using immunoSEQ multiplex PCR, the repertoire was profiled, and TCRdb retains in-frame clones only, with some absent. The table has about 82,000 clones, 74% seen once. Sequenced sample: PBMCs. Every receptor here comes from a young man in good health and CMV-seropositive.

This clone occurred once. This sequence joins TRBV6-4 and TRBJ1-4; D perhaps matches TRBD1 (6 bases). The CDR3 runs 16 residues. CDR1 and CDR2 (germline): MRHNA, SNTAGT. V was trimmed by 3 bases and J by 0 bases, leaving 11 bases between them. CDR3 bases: TGTGCCAGCAGTGAACAGGGTGGGGCAACTAATGAAAAACTGTTTTTT. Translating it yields CASSEQGGATNEKLFF.

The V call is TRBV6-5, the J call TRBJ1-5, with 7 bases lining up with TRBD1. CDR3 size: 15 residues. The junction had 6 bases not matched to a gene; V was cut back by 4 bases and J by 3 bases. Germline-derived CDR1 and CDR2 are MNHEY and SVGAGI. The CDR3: CASSSLTGNNQPQHF. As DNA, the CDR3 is TGTGCCAGCAGTTCCCTGACAGGGAACAATCAGCCCCAGCATTTT.

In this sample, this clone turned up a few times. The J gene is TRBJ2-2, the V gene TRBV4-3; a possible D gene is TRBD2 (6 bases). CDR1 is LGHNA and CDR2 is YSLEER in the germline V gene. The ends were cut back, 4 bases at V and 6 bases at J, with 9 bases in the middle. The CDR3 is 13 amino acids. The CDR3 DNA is TGCGCCAGCAGCCGGGACTTTTCCGGGGAGCTGTTTTTT. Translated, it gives CASSRDFSGELFF.

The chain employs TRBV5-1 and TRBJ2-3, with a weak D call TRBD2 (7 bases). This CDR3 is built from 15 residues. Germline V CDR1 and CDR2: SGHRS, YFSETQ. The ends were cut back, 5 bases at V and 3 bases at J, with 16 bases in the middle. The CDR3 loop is CASSSRRGGTDTQYF. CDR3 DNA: TGCGCCAGCAGTTCTAGGAGGGGGGGGACAGATACGCAGTATTTT. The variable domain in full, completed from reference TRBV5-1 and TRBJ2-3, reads KAGVTQTPRYLIKTRGQQVTLSCSPISGHRSVSWYQQTPGQGLQFLFEYFSETQRNKGNFPGRFSGRQFSNSRSEMNVSTLELGDSALYLCASSSRRGGTDTQYFGPGTRLTVL.

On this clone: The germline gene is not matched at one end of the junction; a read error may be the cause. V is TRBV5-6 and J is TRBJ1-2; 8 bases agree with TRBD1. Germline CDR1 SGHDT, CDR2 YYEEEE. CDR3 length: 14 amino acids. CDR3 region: CASSRAGGGYGYPF. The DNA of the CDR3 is TGTGCCAGCAGCCGAGCAGGGGGCGGTTATGGCTACCCCTTC.

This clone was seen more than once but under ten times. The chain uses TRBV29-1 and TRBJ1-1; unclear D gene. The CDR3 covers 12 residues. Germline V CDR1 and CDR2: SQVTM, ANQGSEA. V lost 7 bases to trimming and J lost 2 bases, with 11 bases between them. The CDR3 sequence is CSGRAGNTEAFF. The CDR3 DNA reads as TGCAGCGGGCGCGCGGGTAACACTGAAGCTTTCTTT.

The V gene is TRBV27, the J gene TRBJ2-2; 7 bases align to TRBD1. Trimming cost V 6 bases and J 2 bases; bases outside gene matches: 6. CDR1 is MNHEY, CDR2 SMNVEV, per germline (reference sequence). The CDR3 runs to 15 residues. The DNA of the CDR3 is TGTGCCAGCAGCCTGACAGGGATCAACACCGGGGAGCTGTTTTTT. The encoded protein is CASSLTGINTGELFF.

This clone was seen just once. CDR3 sequence: CASSRQGYSSGELFF. CDR3 nucleotide sequence: TGTGCCAGCAGTCGACAGGGGTATAGTTCCGGGGAGCTGTTTTTT. The V and J genes are TRBV6-5 and TRBJ2-2, with 8 bases that match TRBD1. Trimming cost V 5 bases and J 6 bases; bases outside gene matches: 8. The CDR3 contains 15 residues. The germline V gene has CDR1 MNHEY and CDR2 SVGAGI.

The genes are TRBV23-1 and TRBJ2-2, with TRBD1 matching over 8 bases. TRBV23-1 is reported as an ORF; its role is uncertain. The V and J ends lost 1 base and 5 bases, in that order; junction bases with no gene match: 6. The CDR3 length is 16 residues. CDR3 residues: CASSQLGQGRTGELFF. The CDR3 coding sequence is TGCGCCAGCAGTCAATTAGGACAGGGTCGGACCGGGGAGCTGTTTTTT.

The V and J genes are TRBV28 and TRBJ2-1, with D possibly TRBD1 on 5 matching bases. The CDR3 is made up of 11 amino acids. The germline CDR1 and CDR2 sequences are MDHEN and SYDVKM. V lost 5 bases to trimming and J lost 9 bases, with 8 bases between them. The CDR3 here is CASSSQGEQFF. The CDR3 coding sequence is TGTGCCAGCAGTAGCCAGGGTGAGCAGTTCTTC.

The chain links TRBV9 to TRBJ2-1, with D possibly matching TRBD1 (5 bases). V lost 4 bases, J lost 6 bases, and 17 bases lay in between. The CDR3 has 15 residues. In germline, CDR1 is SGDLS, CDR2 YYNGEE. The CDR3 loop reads CASSPLSGPVNEQFF. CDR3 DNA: TGTGCCAGCAGCCCCCTATCAGGGCCCGTCAATGAGCAGTTCTTC.

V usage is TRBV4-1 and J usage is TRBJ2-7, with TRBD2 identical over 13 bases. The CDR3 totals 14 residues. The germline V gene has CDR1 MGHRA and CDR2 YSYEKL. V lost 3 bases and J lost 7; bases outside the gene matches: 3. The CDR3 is CASSHETSGREQYF. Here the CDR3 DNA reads TGCGCCAGCAGCCATGAGACTAGCGGGAGGGAGCAGTACTTC.

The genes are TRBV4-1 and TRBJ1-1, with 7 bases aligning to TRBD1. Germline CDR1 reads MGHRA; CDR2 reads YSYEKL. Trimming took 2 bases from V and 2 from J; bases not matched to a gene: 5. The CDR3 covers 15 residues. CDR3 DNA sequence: TGCGCCAGCAGCCAACCTGGGACAGCTAACACTGAAGCTTTCTTT. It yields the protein CASSQPGTANTEAFF.

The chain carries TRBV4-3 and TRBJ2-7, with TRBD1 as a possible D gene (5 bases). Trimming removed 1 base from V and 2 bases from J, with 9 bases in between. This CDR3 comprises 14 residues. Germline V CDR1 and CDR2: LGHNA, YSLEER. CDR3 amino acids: CASSQGGGTYEQYF. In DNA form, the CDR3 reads TGCGCCAGCAGCCAAGGGGGCGGTACCTACGAGCAGTACTTC.

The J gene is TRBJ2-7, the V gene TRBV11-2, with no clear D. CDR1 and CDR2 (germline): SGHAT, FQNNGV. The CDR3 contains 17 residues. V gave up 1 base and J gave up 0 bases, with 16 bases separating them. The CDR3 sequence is CASSLAVTASVSYEQYF. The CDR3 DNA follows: TGTGCCAGCAGCTTAGCGGTCACAGCATCAGTCTCCTACGAGCAGTACTTC.

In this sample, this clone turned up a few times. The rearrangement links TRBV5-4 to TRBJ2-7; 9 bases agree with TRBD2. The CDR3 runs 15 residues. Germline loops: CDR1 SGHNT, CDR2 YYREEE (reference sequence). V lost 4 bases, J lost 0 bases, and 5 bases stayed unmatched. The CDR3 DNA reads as TGTGCCAGCAGCCCGCGGGAGGGCCTCTCCTACGAGCAGTACTTC. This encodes CASSPREGLSYEQYF.

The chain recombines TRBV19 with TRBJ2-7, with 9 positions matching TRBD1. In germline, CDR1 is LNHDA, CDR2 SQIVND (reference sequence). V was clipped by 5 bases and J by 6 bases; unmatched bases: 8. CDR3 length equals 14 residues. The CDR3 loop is CASSDRTGVCEQYF. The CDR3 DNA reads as TGTGCCAGTAGTGACAGGACAGGGGTTTGCGAGCAGTACTTC.

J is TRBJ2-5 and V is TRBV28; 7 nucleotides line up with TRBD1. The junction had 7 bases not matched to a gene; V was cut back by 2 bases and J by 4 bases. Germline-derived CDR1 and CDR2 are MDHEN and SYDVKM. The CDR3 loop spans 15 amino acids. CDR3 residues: CASSLRTGAGETQYF. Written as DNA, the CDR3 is TGTGCCAGCAGTTTAAGGACAGGAGCAGGAGAGACCCAGTACTTC.

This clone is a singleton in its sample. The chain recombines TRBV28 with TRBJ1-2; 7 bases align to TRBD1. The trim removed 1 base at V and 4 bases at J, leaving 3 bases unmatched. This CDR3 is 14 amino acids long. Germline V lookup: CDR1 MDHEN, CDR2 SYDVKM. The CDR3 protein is CASSLFGTVYGYTF. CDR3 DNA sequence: TGTGCCAGCAGTTTATTCGGGACAGTCTATGGCTACACCTTC.